The 16 T cell receptor beta chains reported below all come from one sample, sequenced in a study of breast tumors, draining lymph nodes, adjacent tissues. Samples came from axillary lymph nodes draining the breast cancer. TCRdb analysed the multiplex PCR reads with MiXCR anew, one entry per CDR3 protein. The sample lists more than 85,000 distinct CDR3 sequences, around 20% seen once, with less than 1.5% in the top ten. Source material: axillary lymph node tissue. Receptors originate from a female donor with breast cancer. Some clones in this sample may be carry-over from other donors' samples.

This clonotype was detected a few times. A much larger clone differs by one base, so this may be a read error. V usage is TRBV19 and J usage is TRBJ2-5; 7 bases agree with TRBD2. Germline lookup yields CDR1 LNHDA and CDR2 SQIVND (reference sequence). V lost 5 bases to trimming and J lost 0 bases; unmatched junction nucleotides: 3. This CDR3 has 14 amino acids. In nucleotides, the CDR3 is TGTGCCAGTAGTGGAGCGGGAAACCAAGAGACCCAGTACTTC. Protein: CASSGAGNQETQYF.

This clonotype was counted a few times. This may be a read error: a much more frequent sequence differs by one nucleotide. The chain combines TRBV12-3 or TRBV12-4 with TRBJ2-7; TRBD1 matches at 7 bases. CDR3 length equals 13 residues. The trim removed 6 bases at V and 4 bases at J, leaving 6 bases unmatched. CDR3 nucleotides: TGTGCCAGCAGCCGACAGGGCGTATACGAGCAGTACTTC. It specifies CASSRQGVYEQYF.

At least ten counts were recorded for this clonotype. This chain joins TRBV6-1 and TRBJ1-5; no clear D gene. CDR3 length: 13 amino acids. Per germline, CDR1 MNHNS and CDR2 SASEGT. The V gene lost 3 bases and the J gene lost 4 bases, with 7 bases spanning the gap. CDR3 in amino acids: CASSDIFNQPQHF. The CDR3 DNA reads TGTGCCAGCAGTGACATATTTAATCAGCCCCAGCATTTT.

This clonotype was seen at least ten times. The V gene is TRBV19, the J gene TRBJ2-1; 9 nucleotides align to TRBD2. The V segment lost 5 bases and the J segment 9 bases; nucleotides outside the gene matches: 11. This CDR3 region has 15 residues. CDR1 and CDR2 (germline): LNHDA, SQIVND (reference sequence). The chain's CDR3 is CASSPLAGLTVEQFF. CDR3 bases: TGTGCCAGTAGTCCTCTAGCGGGACTAACGGTTGAGCAGTTCTTC.

This clonotype was detected a few times. CDR3 loop: CASSYVGDTEAFF. The CDR3 DNA sequence: TGCGCCAGCAGCTACGTCGGGGACACTGAAGCTTTCTTT. The J gene is TRBJ1-1, the V gene TRBV5-1; D gene ambiguous. The CDR3 totals 13 residues. Germline assignment: CDR1 SGHRS and CDR2 YFSETQ. With 3 bases removed from V and 3 bases from J, the gap between germline ends came to 9 bases.

The chain employs TRBV10-2 and TRBJ2-7; D unclear. Germline loops: CDR1 WSHSY, CDR2 SAAADI. The length of the CDR3 is 14 residues. The ends were cut back, 7 bases at V and 5 bases at J, with 18 bases in the middle. As DNA, the CDR3 is TGCGCCAGCACCAGAGAGTCGGTATCCCACGAGCAGTACTTC. Translation: CASTRESVSHEQYF.

This clonotype was seen many times. V and J are TRBV6-6 and TRBJ2-5; 9 nucleotides align to TRBD2. Germline V gene data show CDR1 as MNHNY and CDR2 as SVGAGI (reference sequence). The CDR3 loop spans 13 amino acids. V trimming: 5 bases; J trimming: 5 bases; junction bases outside the gene matches: 3. The CDR3 nucleotides are TGTGCCAGCAGTGCGGGAGGGGGGGAGACCCAGTACTTC. It encodes CASSAGGGETQYF.

The chain carries TRBV9 and TRBJ2-1, with 8 positions matching TRBD1. The germline gives CDR1 SGDLS, CDR2 YYNGEE. V shed 4 bases and J 5 bases; nucleotides not matched to a gene: 8. The CDR3 loop spans 15 amino acids. CDR3 sequence: CASSLDRGPNNEQFF. Written as DNA, the CDR3 is TGTGCCAGCAGCCTCGACAGGGGACCCAACAATGAGCAGTTCTTC.

This clonotype occurred many times. The genes are TRBV5-8 and TRBJ1-2, with 9 bases fitting TRBD1. Per the germline V gene, CDR1 is SGHTS and CDR2 is YDEGEE. This CDR3 has 14 residues. Trimming took 4 bases from V and 8 from J; bases not matched to a gene: 9. CDR3 sequence reads: CASSLGRTGEGYTF. The CDR3 DNA is TGTGCCAGCAGCCTCGGACGGACAGGGGAAGGCTACACCTTC.

In regard to this clonotype: A read error is possible here, since a much larger clone lies one base away. Without the conserved terminal phenylalanine or tryptophan, this CDR3 likely stems from a read error. The V call is TRBV4-1, the J call TRBJ2-2, with TRBD2 matching 8 bases. There are 16 residues in the CDR3. Unmatched junction bases numbered 4, after V lost 3 bases and J lost 1 base. Germline CDR1 is MGHRA and CDR2 is YSYEKL. The CDR3 nucleotides read TGCGCCAGCAGCCAGGGACTAGATAGGAACACCGGGGAGCTGTTTTCT. Residues: CASSQGLDRNTGELFS.

Concerning this clonotype itself: It may be a read error: a sequence one base away is much more abundant. This chain connects TRBV7-9 to TRBJ2-1; possibly TRBD2 for D (6 bases). Germline V gives CDR1 SEHNR, CDR2 FQNEAQ (reference sequence). The CDR3 has 14 amino acids. DNA of the CDR3: TGTGCCAGCAGCTTCGGGAGCTCCCACAATGAGCAGTTCTTC. Its translation is CASSFGSSHNEQFF.

This clonotype was seen ten or more times. The rearrangement links TRBV7-2 to TRBJ2-7; either TRBD1 or TRBD2 may supply D (5 bases each). V was pared by 4 bases and J by 3 bases, with 16 bases between. The CDR3 runs to 15 residues. Germline V gene data show CDR1 as SGHTA and CDR2 as FQGNSA. In DNA form, the CDR3 reads TGTGCCAGCAGCTCTGTAGGGGACGGATACTACGAGCAGTACTTC. It translates to CASSSVGDGYYEQYF. The full variable domain, its missing parts supplied by reference TRBV7-2 and TRBJ2-7, is GAGVSQSPSNKVTEKGKDVELRCDPISGHTALYWYRQSLGQGLEFLIYFQGNSAPDKSGLPSDRFSAERTGGSVSTLTIQRTQQEDSAVYLCASSSVGDGYYEQYFGPGTRLTVT.

This clonotype was recorded many times. The chain combines TRBV6-6 with TRBJ1-5; TRBD1 might be the D (5 bases). V lost 6 bases, J lost 0 bases, and 6 bases lay in between. The CDR3 totals 13 residues. Germline CDR1 MNHNY, CDR2 SVGAGI (reference sequence). CDR3 amino acids: CASRQVSNQPQHF. The CDR3 DNA reads as TGTGCCAGCAGACAGGTTAGCAATCAGCCCCAGCATTTT.

This clonotype occurred many times. This rearrangement joins TRBV19 to TRBJ1-3; D gene uncertain. Per germline, CDR1 LNHDA and CDR2 SQIVND (reference sequence). V was trimmed by 3 bases and J by 0 bases, leaving 18 bases between them. The CDR3 runs to 18 residues. This chain's CDR3 is CASSIESRGPTSGNTIYF. Here the CDR3 DNA reads TGTGCCAGTAGTATTGAGTCGAGAGGCCCTACCTCTGGAAACACCATATATTTT.

This clonotype was counted at least ten times. This chain connects TRBV5-6 to TRBJ1-2; the match to TRBD1 covers 7 bases. Germline values: CDR1 SGHDT, CDR2 YYEEEE. Trimming removed 0 bases from V and 11 bases from J; junction bases left unmatched: 7. The CDR3 length is 13 residues. The CDR3 protein is CASSLEGALQYTF. The CDR3 DNA sequence: TGTGCCAGCAGCTTGGAGGGGGCGCTTCAATACACCTTC. The full variable domain, with the rest looked up from reference TRBV5-6 and TRBJ1-2, is DAGVTQSPTHLIKTRGQQVTLRCSPKSGHDTVSWYQQALGQGPQFIFQYYEEEERQRGNFPDRFSGHQFPNYSSELNVNALLLGDSALYLCASSLEGALQYTFGSGTRLTVV.

The CDR3 is CASSDERGDTSLRPLHF. The CDR3 DNA sequence: TGTGCCAGCAGTGACGAGAGGGGGGACACATCCCTCCGGCCCCTCCACTTT. J is TRBJ1-6 and V is TRBV9, with D possibly TRBD1 on 6 matching bases. CDR3 size: 17 residues. The germline gives CDR1 SGDLS, CDR2 YYNGEE. V was pared by 5 bases and J by 13 bases, with 28 bases between.